The 32 T cell receptor beta chains below all came from one sample that was sequenced in a study of blood T cell repertoires in COVID-19. Here immunoSEQ multiplex PCR was the method, and the copy in TCRdb shows in-frame clones only, minus some. The profile shows 200,000 to 250,000 clones, roughly 80% of them singletons. The material sequenced was peripheral blood. These receptors were collected from a woman under 40 who had recovered from COVID-19.

The chain recombines TRBV19 with TRBJ1-1; 12 bases align to TRBD1. V trimming: 6 bases; J trimming: 8 bases; junction bases outside the gene matches: 4. Germline CDR1 LNHDA, CDR2 SQIVND (reference sequence). This CDR3 comprises 13 residues. The CDR3: CASRAGTGGEAFF. Written as DNA, the CDR3 is TGTGCCAGTAGGGCCGGGACAGGGGGCGAAGCTTTCTTT.

This chain uses TRBV7-2 with TRBJ1-4, with D possibly matching TRBD1 (5 bases). V dropped 5 bases and J dropped 4 bases, with 11 bases sitting between them. This CDR3 has 14 residues. Germline-derived CDR1 and CDR2 are SGHTA and FQGNSA. The CDR3 is CASSRWQGNEKLFF. CDR3 nucleotide sequence: TGTGCCAGCAGCCGTTGGCAGGGTAATGAAAAACTGTTTTTT.

The J gene is TRBJ1-2, the V gene TRBV5-1; TRBD1 is a possible D gene (6 bases). V was shortened by 4 bases and J by 4 bases, with 17 bases between the two germline ends. The CDR3 sequence is 15 residues long. Germline V lookup: CDR1 SGHRS, CDR2 YFSETQ. The CDR3 nucleotides read TGCGCCAGCAGCGCGAACCCAGGGGCTGGCTATGGCTACACCTTC. Translation: CASSANPGAGYGYTF. The variable domain in full, with the rest retrieved from reference TRBV5-1 and TRBJ1-2, is KAGVTQTPRYLIKTRGQQVTLSCSPISGHRSVSWYQQTPGQGLQFLFEYFSETQRNKGNFPGRFSGRQFSNSRSEMNVSTLELGDSALYLCASSANPGAGYGYTFGSGTRLTVV.

The chain joins TRBV28 to TRBJ2-7, with a weak D call TRBD1 (5 bases). CDR3 length: 15 residues. The V and J ends lost 5 bases and 3 bases respectively, with 17 bases between them. Germline V CDR1 and CDR2: MDHEN, SYDVKM. The CDR3 region is CASSPHNPGYYEQYF. The CDR3 DNA follows: TGTGCCAGCAGTCCACACAATCCAGGGTACTACGAGCAGTACTTC.

This sequence joins TRBV28 and TRBJ2-7, with TRBD1 as a possible D gene (5 bases). V lost 6 bases, J lost 2 bases, and 23 bases lay in between. The germline gives CDR1 MDHEN, CDR2 SYDVKM. The CDR3 extends over 17 amino acids. The CDR3 region has the DNA TGTGCCAGCAGCCTGCCTCTCCTCGACAGTATCGCCTACGAGCAGTACTTC. It specifies CASSLPLLDSIAYEQYF. Drawing the rest from reference TRBV28 and TRBJ2-7, the complete variable domain is DVKVTQSSRYLVKRTGEKVFLECVQDMDHENMFWYRQDPGLGLRLIYFSYDVKMKEKGDIPEGYSVSREKKERFSLILESASTNQTSMYLCASSLPLLDSIAYEQYFGPGTRLTVT.

On this clone itself: The sample carries other DNA sequences with the same CDR3. This chain's CDR3 is CASSLVGGDQPQHF. The CDR3 region has the DNA TGTGCCAGCAGCTTGGTAGGGGGCGATCAGCCCCAGCATTTT. The chain couples TRBV5-5 to TRBJ1-5; 7 bases line up with TRBD1. Germline assignment: CDR1 SGHKS and CDR2 YYEKEE (reference sequence). The CDR3 is 14 residues long. J gave up 5 bases and V 0 bases, and 2 bases lay outside the gene matches.

The CDR3 loop reads CASSVGGSYGETQYF. In DNA form, the CDR3 reads TGTGCCAGCAGCGTAGGCGGGAGTTACGGGGAGACCCAGTACTTC. This sequence joins TRBV9 and TRBJ2-5; 7 nucleotides line up with TRBD2. With 0 bases clipped from V and 5 bases from J, the junction kept 7 bases outside the gene matches. The CDR3 runs 15 residues. In germline, CDR1 is SGDLS, CDR2 YYNGEE.

The V gene is TRBV11-2, the J gene TRBJ1-1; D is unclear. Trimming removed 1 base at V and 2 bases at J, with 11 bases between. The V gene's germline CDR1 is SGHAT and CDR2 FQNNGV. This CDR3 has 15 amino acids. For the CDR3, the DNA is TGTGCCAGCAGCTTAGCACTCGGGGTAAACACTGAAGCTTTCTTT. As protein: CASSLALGVNTEAFF.

This sequence joins TRBV5-4 and TRBJ1-1, with 7 bases that match TRBD1. Germline CDR1 SGHNT, CDR2 YYREEE (reference sequence). CDR3 size: 13 residues. V lost 3 bases, J lost 6 bases, and 5 bases stayed unmatched. CDR3 sequence reads: CASSSIDRAEAFF. DNA for the CDR3: TGTGCCAGCAGCTCAATAGACAGGGCTGAAGCTTTCTTT.

The J gene is TRBJ1-2, the V gene TRBV4-1, with no clear D. V was trimmed by 2 bases and J by 0 bases, leaving 7 bases between them. Looked up from germline, CDR1 is MGHRA and CDR2 is YSYEKL. This CDR3 comprises 14 residues. DNA for the CDR3: TGCGCCAGCAGCCAAACGGGGACTAACTATGGCTACACCTTC. It codes for CASSQTGTNYGYTF.

The table lists this clone with a count of one. This rearrangement joins TRBV3-1 (or the pseudogene TRBV3-2) to TRBJ2-5, with 9 bases fitting TRBD2. The CDR3 contains 15 residues. The germline V gene encodes CDR1 LGHDT and CDR2 YNNKEL (reference sequence). Trimming at V came to 4 bases and at J to 5 bases, leaving 8 bases not matched to a gene. CDR3 bases: TGTGCCAGCAGCCCCCCCGGGGCGGGGGGGGAGACCCAGTACTTC. Its protein product is CASSPPGAGGETQYF.

This clone has just a few counts. The gene calls are TRBV6-5 and TRBJ1-6; tentatively, D is TRBD1 (6 bases). There are 15 residues in the CDR3. The germline V gene encodes CDR1 MNHEY and CDR2 SVGAGI. The V gene lost 2 bases and the J gene lost 10 bases, with 15 bases spanning the gap. For the CDR3, the DNA is TGTGCCAGCAGTTACAAGCAGGGGAGCAGATCACCCCTCCACTTT. It yields the protein CASSYKQGSRSPLHF.

The chain links TRBV27 to TRBJ2-1, with 13 bases fitting TRBD2. The CDR3 runs 18 residues. Trimming removed 2 bases from V and 2 bases from J; junction bases left unmatched: 6. Germline V CDR1 and CDR2: MNHEY, SMNVEV (reference sequence). The chain's CDR3 is CASSLLTSGRAAYNEQFF. The CDR3, as DNA: TGTGCCAGCAGTTTACTTACTAGCGGGAGGGCGGCCTACAATGAGCAGTTCTTC.

The rearrangement links TRBV5-6 to TRBJ1-4; unclear D gene. The CDR3 runs to 16 residues. Trimming cost V 0 bases and J 5 bases, with 14 bases left between them. Germline assignment: CDR1 SGHDT and CDR2 YYEEEE. The chain's CDR3 is CASSLALGTQNEKLFF. As DNA, the CDR3 is TGTGCCAGCAGCTTGGCCCTAGGCACCCAAAATGAAAAACTGTTTTTT.

In DNA form, the CDR3 reads TGCGCCAGCAGTGACAGACAGGTCAGGGCTGCAACTAATGAAAAACTGTTTTTT. Amino acid sequence: CASSDRQVRAATNEKLFF. The V and J genes are TRBV10-1 and TRBJ1-4; D possibly corresponds to TRBD1 (6 bases). There are 18 residues in the CDR3. CDR1 is WNHNN and CDR2 is SYGVQD in the germline V gene (reference sequence). The V gene lost 3 bases and the J gene lost 0 bases, with 17 bases spanning the gap.

A single count supports this clone. This sequence joins TRBV7-9 and TRBJ1-2; 12 positions match TRBD1. Germline CDR1 reads SEHNR; CDR2 reads FQNEAQ (reference sequence). The trim removed 0 bases at V and 5 bases at J, leaving 4 bases unmatched. This CDR3 region has 16 residues. The CDR3 is CASSLAQGQGAYGYTF. CDR3 sequence (DNA): TGTGCCAGCAGCTTAGCCCAGGGACAGGGGGCATATGGCTACACCTTC.

This sequence joins TRBV3-1 (or the pseudogene TRBV3-2) and TRBJ1-6; 9 positions match TRBD1. Germline values: CDR1 LGHDT, CDR2 YNNKEL (reference sequence). The J segment lost 6 bases and the V segment lost 4 bases, leaving 7 bases of the junction unmatched. The CDR3 loop spans 16 amino acids. The CDR3 sequence: CASSPSAGQGNSPLHF. The CDR3 DNA is TGTGCCAGCAGCCCTTCGGCGGGACAGGGTAATTCACCCCTCCACTTT.

This chain connects TRBV6-5 to TRBJ2-3; a weak D match, TRBD1 (6 bases). CDR3 size: 14 residues. V gave up 2 bases and J gave up 1 base, with 7 bases separating them. CDR1 and CDR2 from the germline V gene are MNHEY and SVGAGI. CDR3 protein: CASSYRTGTDTQYF. The DNA of the CDR3 is TGTGCCAGCAGTTACCGGACAGGCACAGATACGCAGTATTTT.

This chain uses TRBV28 with TRBJ2-7; TRBD1 aligns across 8 bases. V was clipped by 11 bases and J by 4 bases; unmatched bases: 10. Per germline, CDR1 MDHEN and CDR2 SYDVKM. There are 13 residues in the CDR3. In DNA form, the CDR3 reads TGTGCCTCCAAGACAGGGGTATTATACGAGCAGTACTTC. Its translation is CASKTGVLYEQYF.

This clone appeared a single time. CDR3 sequence reads: CASSPGQGPTGELFF. The CDR3 nucleotides are TGTGCCAGCAGTCCGGGACAGGGACCCACCGGGGAGCTGTTTTTT. This sequence joins TRBV28 and TRBJ2-2; 9 bases match TRBD1. Germline values: CDR1 MDHEN, CDR2 SYDVKM. The ends lost 5 bases at V and 4 bases at J; junction bases unmatched: 5. This CDR3 is built from 15 residues.

The V call is TRBV13, the J call TRBJ2-7; D uncertain. The CDR3 sequence is 13 residues long. Germline V gives CDR1 PRHDT, CDR2 FYEKMQ (reference sequence). The ends were cut back, 5 bases at V and 3 bases at J, with 11 bases in the middle. The CDR3 reads CASSVENGYEQYF. The DNA for the CDR3 is TGTGCCAGCAGCGTAGAGAACGGCTACGAGCAGTACTTC.

V is TRBV10-1 and J is TRBJ2-7; D perhaps matches TRBD2 (5 bases). CDR3 length: 14 amino acids. V dropped 4 bases and J dropped 0 bases, with 10 bases sitting between them. Germline values: CDR1 WNHNN, CDR2 SYGVQD (reference sequence). CDR3 coding DNA: TGCGCCAGCAGTGGAGCGGACCGCTCCTACGAGCAGTACTTC. Translation gives CASSGADRSYEQYF.

V usage is TRBV11-2 and J usage is TRBJ1-1; weak D call: TRBD1 (5 bases). V was shortened by 6 bases and J by 1 base, with 12 bases between the two germline ends. Germline V gene lookup returns CDR1 SGHAT and CDR2 FQNNGV. CDR3 size: 14 residues. The CDR3 reads CASRIPGGNTEAFF. The CDR3, as DNA: TGTGCCAGCAGAATTCCCGGGGGGAACACTGAAGCTTTCTTT.

CDR3 DNA: TGTGCCAGCAGCTTAGCAGGGCGGGACACTGAAGCTTTCTTT. Translation gives CASSLAGRDTEAFF. The genes are TRBV7-6 and TRBJ1-1; no clear D gene. Germline V CDR1 and CDR2: SGHVS, FNYEAQ. The CDR3 length is 14 residues. V was clipped by 0 bases and J by 3 bases, with 8 bases between them.

The chain combines TRBV3-1 (or the pseudogene TRBV3-2) with TRBJ2-5; 8 positions match TRBD2. The trim removed 6 bases at V and 5 bases at J, leaving 8 bases unmatched. This CDR3 spans 14 amino acids. Germline V lookup: CDR1 LGHDT, CDR2 YNNKEL (reference sequence). The CDR3 protein is CASRPRGGRETQYF. CDR3 bases: TGTGCCAGCAGACCCCGCGGGGGGAGGGAGACCCAGTACTTC.

The gene calls are TRBV4-2 and TRBJ1-5, with 10 positions matching TRBD1. V lost 3 bases and J lost 6; bases outside the gene matches: 8. The CDR3 extends over 16 amino acids. CDR1 and CDR2 from the germline V gene are LGHNA and YNFKEQ. CDR3 nucleotides: TGTGCCAGCAGCCATCGTCCCGGGACAGGGGTTCAGCCCCAGCATTTT. It encodes CASSHRPGTGVQPQHF.

This sequence joins TRBV4-2 and TRBJ1-3, with a possible D match to TRBD1 (5 bases). Looked up from germline, CDR1 is LGHNA and CDR2 is YNFKEQ. V was trimmed by 0 bases and J by 2 bases, leaving 11 bases between them. The CDR3 length is 16 residues. In DNA form, the CDR3 reads TGTGCCAGCAGCCAAGATTTAGGGGAAACTGGAAACACCATATATTTT. Residues: CASSQDLGETGNTIYF.

The chain has TRBV11-3 and TRBJ2-1; D is ambiguous. The CDR3 loop spans 16 amino acids. V was shortened by 2 bases and J by 0 bases, with 11 bases between the two germline ends. CDR1 is SGHNT, CDR2 YENEEA, per germline. In DNA form, the CDR3 reads TGTGCCAGCAGCTTAAAGGTGAGGAGCTCCTACAATGAGCAGTTCTTC. Translation: CASSLKVRSSYNEQFF.

The chain uses TRBV11-3 and TRBJ2-1; D unresolved. The CDR3 spans 15 residues. V dropped 5 bases and J dropped 3 bases, with 14 bases sitting between them. Germline lookup yields CDR1 SGHNT and CDR2 YENEEA. CDR3 protein: CASSGANQYYNEQFF. In DNA, the CDR3 is TGTGCCAGCAGCGGAGCGAACCAGTACTACAATGAGCAGTTCTTC.

This clone was detected only once. J is TRBJ2-3 and V is TRBV30; the match to TRBD2 covers 8 bases. The CDR3 spans 13 residues. CDR1 and CDR2 from the germline V gene are GTSNPN and SVGIG (reference sequence). V lost 0 bases to trimming and J lost 6 bases; unmatched junction nucleotides: 2. This chain's CDR3 is CAWSVGRVDTQYF. The CDR3 nucleotides are TGTGCCTGGAGTGTCGGGAGGGTGGATACGCAGTATTTT.

The V gene is TRBV6-2 or TRBV6-3, the J gene TRBJ1-4; 8 bases line up with TRBD1. The CDR3 is 16 amino acids. Germline CDR1 and CDR2: MNHEY and SVGEGT. Trimming removed 5 bases from V and 6 bases from J; junction bases left unmatched: 11. The CDR3 DNA reads as TGTGCCAGCAGTCCGGACAGGGAGATTCTCTATGAAAAACTGTTTTTT. Its protein product is CASSPDREILYEKLFF.

V and J are TRBV6-5 and TRBJ1-4, with D unclear. This CDR3 contains 15 residues. The germline V and J ends were trimmed by 0 bases and 8 bases, with 13 bases remaining between them. Germline V gene sequence: CDR1 MNHEY, CDR2 SVGAGI. The CDR3 here is CASSYSGGHGEKLFF. The CDR3 nucleotides are TGTGCCAGCAGTTACTCGGGAGGGCACGGGGAAAAACTGTTTTTT.